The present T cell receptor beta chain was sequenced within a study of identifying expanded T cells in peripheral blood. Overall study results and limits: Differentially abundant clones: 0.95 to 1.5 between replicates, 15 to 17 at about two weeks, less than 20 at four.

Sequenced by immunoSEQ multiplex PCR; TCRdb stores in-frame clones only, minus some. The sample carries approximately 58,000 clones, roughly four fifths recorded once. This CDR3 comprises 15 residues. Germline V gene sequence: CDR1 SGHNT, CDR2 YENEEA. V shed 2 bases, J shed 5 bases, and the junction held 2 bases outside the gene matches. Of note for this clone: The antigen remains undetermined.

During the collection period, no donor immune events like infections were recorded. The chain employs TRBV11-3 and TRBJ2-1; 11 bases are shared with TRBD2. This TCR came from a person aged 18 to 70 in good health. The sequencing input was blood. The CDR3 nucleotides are TGTGCCAGCAGCTTAACTAGCGGGAGAAACAATGAGCAGTTCTTC. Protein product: CASSLTSGRNNEQFF.